The 7 T cell receptor beta chains presented below share a single source sample, sequenced in a study of radiotherapy plus CTLA-4 blockade in lung cancer. Assay used: immunoSEQ multiplex PCR; TCRdb lists only in-frame clones, some missing. The sample includes 30,000 to 35,000 clones, around 70% of them seen just once. Sequences were derived from peripheral blood, sampled from a patient treated with radiotherapy plus ipilimumab. The receptors shown here come from a human donor with non-small cell lung cancer who had stable disease on radiotherapy plus ipilimumab.

The chain combines TRBV6-5 with TRBJ2-7, with D possibly TRBD1 on 6 matching bases. CDR3 size: 14 residues. Deletions cut 2 bases from V and 5 bases from J, with 13 bases between. Germline V gene lookup returns CDR1 MNHEY and CDR2 SVGAGI. For the CDR3, the DNA is TGTGCCAGCAGTTACGGGCCGGCAGGGGACGAGCAGTACTTC. It translates to CASSYGPAGDEQYF.

This clone was detected once. The chain is built from TRBV7-8 and TRBJ2-1; D tentatively reads TRBD1 or TRBD2 (5 bases each). Germline loops: CDR1 SGHVS, CDR2 FQNEAQ. The ends were cut back, 5 bases at V and 4 bases at J, with 24 bases in the middle. The CDR3 has 18 residues. The CDR3 region is CASSPHPGYQRVYNEQFF. The CDR3 DNA reads TGTGCCAGCAGCCCTCACCCAGGGTACCAGAGGGTTTACAATGAGCAGTTCTTC.

As for this clone: Other DNA sequences in this sample translate to the same CDR3. This chain connects TRBV5-1 to TRBJ2-6; D not certain. Germline loops: CDR1 SGHRS, CDR2 YFSETQ. The V end was cut by 0 bases, the J end by 11 bases, with 9 bases between. The CDR3 contains 13 residues. The DNA of the CDR3 is TGCGCCAGCAGCTTGGTAAGGGATGACGTCCTGACTTTC. Its translation is CASSLVRDDVLTF.

V usage is TRBV7-9 and J usage is TRBJ2-7; TRBD2 matches at 7 bases. The ends lost 0 bases at V and 4 bases at J; junction bases unmatched: 6. Germline assignment: CDR1 SEHNR and CDR2 FQNEAQ (reference sequence). The CDR3 sequence is 15 residues long. CDR3 nucleotide sequence: TGTGCCAGCAGCTTAGCGGCGGGAGTCATGTACGAGCAGTACTTC. Its translation is CASSLAAGVMYEQYF.

The chain employs TRBV2 and TRBJ1-1; tentatively, D is TRBD1 (5 bases). Germline loops: CDR1 SNHLY, CDR2 FYNNEI. CDR3 length: 14 residues. The V gene lost 5 bases and the J gene lost 0 bases, with 10 bases spanning the gap. CDR3 amino acids: CASSRGLMNTEAFF. The CDR3 nucleotides are TGTGCCAGCAGTCGGGGGTTAATGAACACTGAAGCTTTCTTT.

This chain uses TRBV27 with TRBJ2-5; D perhaps matches TRBD1 (6 bases). The J call is in doubt because the DNA end fits TRBJ2-7 better. The CDR3 is 13 amino acids. Germline CDR1 reads MNHEY; CDR2 reads SMNVEV (reference sequence). The CDR3 DNA follows: TGTGCCAGCGGCGGACAGCGTTCCTACGAGCAGTACTTC. It specifies CASGGQRSYEQYF.

This clone has more than one count but fewer than ten. The J gene is TRBJ1-5, the V gene TRBV19; 8 bases fit TRBD1. The CDR3 covers 14 residues. CDR1 and CDR2 from the germline V gene are LNHDA and SQIVND (reference sequence). Trimming took 1 base from V and 7 from J; bases not matched to a gene: 3. The CDR3 DNA sequence: TGTGCCAGTAGTATAGTGACAGGGGACCAGCCCCAGCATTTT. Translation gives CASSIVTGDQPQHF. Variable domain in full (rest from reference TRBV19 and TRBJ1-5): DGGITQSPKYLFRKEGQNVTLSCEQNLNHDAMYWYRQDPGQGLRLIYYSQIVNDFQKGDIAEGYSVSREKKESFPLTVTSAQKNPTAFYLCASSIVTGDQPQHFGDGTRLSIL.